This T cell receptor (beta chain) stems from a study of Tregs in tolerant kidney transplant recipients. Clones were sequenced by immunoSEQ multiplex PCR, and TCRdb holds only the in-frame ones, with some missing. The sample comprises 110,000 or so clones, roughly 89% of which are singletons, and 0.34% rests with the top ten. Study results and caveats: Few patients were studied, so findings need validation in larger groups.

About this clone: Antigen specificity is unknown.

Unstimulated regulatory T cells (CD4+CD25+CD127-), CD4+CD25- non-regulatory cells, CD4 and CD8 cells were FACS-sorted from thawed PBMCs. Germline V gives CDR1 SGHAT, CDR2 FQNNGV. Trimming at V came to 5 bases and at J to 2 bases, leaving 6 bases not matched to a gene. The length of the CDR3 is 15 residues. The material sequenced was CD4+ T cells from blood, taken before the transplant. This clonotype originated in a human donor who received a combined kidney and bone marrow transplant. The rearrangement links TRBV11-2 to TRBJ2-7; 10 positions match TRBD1. Here the CDR3 reads CASSAPGTGAYEQYF. The CDR3 nucleotides read TGTGCCAGCAGCGCACCGGGGACAGGGGCCTACGAGCAGTACTTC.